This TCR beta chain was obtained from a study of blood T cell repertoires in COVID-19. The overall study: From the United States, Italy and Spain came samples of acute and convalescent COVID-19. PBMCs, B-cell-depleted T cells, or T cells were the source of the cDNA or gDNA that made up the material.

J gave up 4 bases and V 6 bases, and 10 bases lay outside the gene matches. The CDR3 extends over 16 amino acids. CDR1 and CDR2 (germline): MNHEY, SMNVEV (reference sequence). As handled by the study authors: Reference gene primer amplification gave estimated nucleated cell counts. Clones were sequenced by immunoSEQ multiplex PCR, and TCRdb holds only the in-frame ones, with some missing. The DNA was the basis for D and trimming; V, J and clone size are from that table. The sample contains approximately 110,000 clones, roughly two thirds of which appear only once. The receptor's source is a man older than 75 with acute or convalescent COVID-19. Sequencing used peripheral blood. The chain is built from TRBV27 and TRBJ2-1, with 9 bases that match TRBD2. The CDR3 protein is CASSPLREGLYNEQFF. The DNA for the CDR3 is TGTGCCAGCAGCCCCCTGCGGGAGGGCCTGTACAATGAGCAGTTCTTC.